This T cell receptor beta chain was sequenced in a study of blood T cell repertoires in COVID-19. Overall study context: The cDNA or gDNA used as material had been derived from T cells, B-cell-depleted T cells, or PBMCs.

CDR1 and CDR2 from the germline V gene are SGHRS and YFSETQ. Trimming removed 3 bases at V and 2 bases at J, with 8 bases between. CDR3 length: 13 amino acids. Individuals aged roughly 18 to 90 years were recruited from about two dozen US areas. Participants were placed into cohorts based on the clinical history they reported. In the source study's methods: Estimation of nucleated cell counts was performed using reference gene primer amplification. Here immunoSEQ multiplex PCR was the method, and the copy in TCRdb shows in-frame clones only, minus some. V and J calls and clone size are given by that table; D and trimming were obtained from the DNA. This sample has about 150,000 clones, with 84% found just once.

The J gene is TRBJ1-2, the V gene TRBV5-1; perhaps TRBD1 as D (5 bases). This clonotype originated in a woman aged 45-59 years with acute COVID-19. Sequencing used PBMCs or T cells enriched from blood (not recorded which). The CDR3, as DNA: TGCGCCAGCAGCTCGTCAGGGAACTATGGCTACACCTTC. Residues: CASSSSGNYGYTF.